These T cell receptor beta chains were read from a single sample in a study of T cells in Graves' hyperthyroidism and ophthalmopathy. TCRdb reprocessed the multiplex PCR reads with MiXCR, giving one entry per CDR3 protein. The sample carries some 490,000 distinct CDR3 sequences, about 20% recorded once. Material: blood. These receptors all come from a woman between 65 and 79 years old with Graves' ophthalmopathy. The CDR3 runs from the conserved cysteine through the conserved F or W. Fields, in order: D gene, clone size, CDR3 length, J gene, V gene, CDR3 protein, CDR3 DNA. The D gene is left open where the match is weak. Only some rows state a clone size, as once, few, many or a class for expanded clones.

NA	NA	12	TRBJ1-6	TRBV3-1	CASSQGTVPLHF	TGTGCCAGCAGCCAGGGGACCGTACCCCTCCACTTT
NA	NA	16	TRBJ1-1	TRBV19	CASNPFIKGGNTEAFF	TGTGCCAGTAATCCCTTTATAAAGGGCGGGAACACTGAAGCTTTCTTT
NA	NA	15	TRBJ1-5	TRBV28	CASSLVHTGGQPQHF	TGTGCCAGCAGTTTAGTTCATACAGGTGGGCAGCCCCAGCATTTT
TRBD1	many	14	TRBJ2-5	TRBV28	CASSTDRGGETQYF	TGTGCCAGCAGTACAGACAGGGGAGGAGAGACCCAGTACTTC
TRBD2	once	17	TRBJ2-4	TRBV3-1	CASSHRGGNWAKNIQYF	TGTGCCAGCAGCCACCGGGGGGGGAATTGGGCCAAAAACATTCAGTACTTC
TRBD1	few	14	TRBJ1-2	TRBV20-1	CSAAHFDRVDGYTF	TGCAGTGCCGCACACTTCGACAGGGTGGATGGCTACACCTTC
NA	NA	16	TRBJ1-2	TRBV2	CASSEAPGATNYGYTF	TGTGCCAGCAGTGAAGCACCAGGGGCAACTAACTATGGCTACACCTTC
NA	NA	9	TRBJ2-3	TRBV10-1	CARLETQYF	TGCGCCAGACTCGAAACGCAGTATTTT
NA	few	15	TRBJ2-2	TRBV18	CAIQPPRRAAGELFF	TGTGCCATCCAACCGCCCCGTAGGGCGGCCGGGGAGCTGTTTTTT
TRBD2	NA	13	TRBJ2-5	TRBV18	CASSRGLAETQYF	TGTGCCAGCTCTCGCGGACTAGCGGAGACCCAGTACTTC
TRBD1	NA	16	TRBJ1-6	TRBV20-1	CSARGTGTQLRSPLHF	TGCAGTGCCCGTGGGACAGGGACCCAGTTGCGATCACCCCTCCACTTT
NA	few	13	TRBJ2-3	TRBV7-2	CASSPGAGDTQYF	TGTGCCAGCAGCCCAGGAGCGGGAGATACGCAGTATTTT